This T cell receptor beta chain emerged from a study of cytomegalovirus exposure and HLA in healthy donors. Overall study findings and caveats: Across all donors, roughly uniform sequencing depth was an assumption of the presence/absence analyses.

Healthy bone marrow donors made up the donor group. Of note for this clone: What it recognizes is unknown.

PCR employed 60 Vbeta and 13 Jbeta primers. Data came from immunoSEQ multiplex PCR; TCRdb stores just in-frame clones and leaves some out. The sample yields fewer than 250,000 clones, around 83% seen once. This TCR was sampled from a woman aged 40-49 years in good health and CMV-seronegative. The sequenced sample consisted of PBMCs.

In DNA form, the CDR3 reads TGTGCCTGGAGGAGACAAGAGGAGGGTGGCTACACCTTC. This gives the protein CAWRRQEEGGYTF. V gene TRBV30 combines with J gene TRBJ1-2; no clear D. Trimming stripped 3 bases from V and 7 bases from J, with 15 bases between. CDR1 and CDR2 from the germline V gene are GTSNPN and SVGIG (reference sequence). The CDR3 sequence is 13 residues long.